The 23 T cell receptor beta chains given below trace back to one sample, sequenced in a study of blood T cells in healthy people across ages. With a J-beta primer mix and a sample-barcoded 5' primer, a second PCR ran about 7 to 11 cycles. Via MiXCR, TCRdb re-called the 5' RACE reads, giving one row per CDR3 protein. Seen here are 550,000 to 750,000 distinct CDR3 sequences, roughly 20% observed once, and the top ten hold approximately 3.6%. Sequences were obtained from blood. The receptors originated from a man in his 70s in good health.

The chain has TRBV6-2 or TRBV6-3 and TRBJ2-5; 7 nucleotides align to TRBD2. TRBJ2-7 matches the DNA end more closely, so the J call is doubtful. Germline V lookup: CDR1 MNHEY, CDR2 SVGEGT. The CDR3 is made up of 15 amino acids. CDR3 protein: CASSYSASGAYEQYF. The CDR3 DNA follows: TGTGCCAGCAGTTACTCGGCTAGCGGAGCCTACGAGCAGTACTTC.

The chain has TRBV28 and TRBJ2-1; tentatively, D is TRBD2 (6 bases). Germline CDR1 MDHEN, CDR2 SYDVKM. With 4 bases removed from V and 15 bases from J, the gap between germline ends came to 16 bases. The CDR3 totals 12 residues. The chain's CDR3 is CASSWRGQTTFF. CDR3 sequence (DNA): TGTGCCAGCAGTTGGCGGGGCCAGACCACGTTCTTC.

V is TRBV3-1 and J is TRBJ2-2, with D possibly TRBD2 on 6 matching bases. CDR1 and CDR2 from the germline V gene are LGHDT and YNNKEL (reference sequence). The length of the CDR3 is 14 residues. V lost 0 bases to trimming and J lost 5 bases, with 7 bases between them. CDR3 in amino acids: CASSQEGGTGELFF. The CDR3 nucleotides are TGTGCCAGCAGCCAAGAGGGAGGAACCGGGGAGCTGTTTTTT.

The chain couples TRBV5-1 to TRBJ2-5, with D perhaps TRBD1 (6 bases). This CDR3 has 14 amino acids. Germline assignment: CDR1 SGHRS and CDR2 YFSETQ. V dropped 2 bases and J dropped 5 bases, with 13 bases sitting between them. CDR3 residues: CASSFKQGRETQYF. The DNA for the CDR3 is TGCGCCAGCAGCTTTAAACAGGGTCGGGAGACCCAGTACTTC.

The chain links TRBV5-6 to TRBJ1-6; D is ambiguous. Germline lookup yields CDR1 SGHDT and CDR2 YYEEEE. CDR3 size: 13 residues. V was clipped by 5 bases and J by 7 bases, with 10 bases between them. In DNA, the CDR3 is TGTGCCAGCAGAGTGAGAGGGAATTCACCCCTCCACTTT. This translates into CASRVRGNSPLHF. The variable domain in full, with the rest retrieved from reference TRBV5-6 and TRBJ1-6, is DAGVTQSPTHLIKTRGQQVTLRCSPKSGHDTVSWYQQALGQGPQFIFQYYEEEERQRGNFPDRFSGHQFPNYSSELNVNALLLGDSALYLCASRVRGNSPLHFGNGTRLTVT.

About this clonotype itself: A junction boundary mismatches the germline segment, possibly from a read error. The J gene is TRBJ2-7, the V gene TRBV4-3; 12 nucleotides match TRBD2. This CDR3 has 15 residues. Looked up from germline, CDR1 is LGHNA and CDR2 is YSLEER. DNA for the CDR3: TGCACCAGCAGCTACGAGACTAGCGGGAGTGACGAGCAGTACTTC. This gives the protein CTSSYETSGSDEQYF.

There are a few counts of this clonotype. The chain uses TRBV6-5 and TRBJ2-3; D unclear. V gave up 5 bases and J gave up 1 base, with 7 bases separating them. Germline CDR1 is MNHEY and CDR2 is SVGAGI. CDR3 size: 13 residues. The CDR3 here is CASSADGTDTQYF. The CDR3 DNA reads as TGTGCCAGCAGTGCGGACGGCACAGATACGCAGTATTTT.

Of note for this clonotype: Its ends do not fully match the called genes, so a read error is possible. The chain combines TRBV7-7 with TRBJ2-5; D is undetermined. CDR3 length equals 13 residues. Germline loops: CDR1 SSHAT, CDR2 FNYEAQ (reference sequence). The DNA for the CDR3 is TGTGCTAGCAGCTTAGAACGGTTTGAGACCCAGTACTTC. It encodes CASSLERFETQYF.

The chain joins TRBV6-5 to TRBJ2-3; TRBD2 agrees at 11 bases. Losses at the gene ends were 4 bases for V and 4 bases for J; bases not matched to a gene: 13. CDR3 length: 18 amino acids. The V gene's germline CDR1 is MNHEY and CDR2 SVGAGI. DNA of the CDR3: TGTGCCAGCAGTTCCAGGCTAGCGGGAGGCCATGCTTCAGATACGCAGTATTTT. Translated, it gives CASSSRLAGGHASDTQYF.

This clonotype was recorded a few times. The chain is built from TRBV4-3 and TRBJ2-5; TRBD2 is a possible D gene (7 bases). The end of the DNA aligns better with TRBJ2-1, so the J call may be wrong. Germline loops: CDR1 LGHNA, CDR2 YSLEER. CDR3 size: 17 residues. CDR3 in amino acids: CASSQDPRTRGGSEQFF. The CDR3 DNA reads as TGCGCCAGCAGCCAAGATCCCCGGACTAGGGGGGGGAGTGAGCAGTTCTTC.

On this clonotype itself: This may arise from a read error, as a much more abundant clone is one base away. This chain joins TRBV12-3 or TRBV12-4 and TRBJ2-5; TRBD2 matches at 9 bases. This CDR3 comprises 12 residues. As DNA, the CDR3 is TGTGCCAGCAGTGGATCTAGCGGGACTAGGTTCTTC. Translated: CASSGSSGTRFF.

This clonotype was seen a handful of times. The CDR3 coding sequence is TGTGCCAGCAGTTTTAGCGGGAGCAGGCACGAGCAGTACTTC. Translating gives CASSFSGSRHEQYF. J is TRBJ2-7 and V is TRBV12-3 or TRBV12-4; TRBD2 agrees at 9 bases. The CDR3 covers 14 residues. The junction had 5 bases not matched to a gene; V was cut back by 3 bases and J by 5 bases.

In its sample, this clonotype was seen a few times. The chain carries TRBV9 and TRBJ2-5, with TRBD2 identical over 10 bases. The CDR3 runs to 16 residues. V was pared by 3 bases and J by 4 bases, with 9 bases of the junction left unmatched. CDR1 SGDLS and CDR2 YYNGEE come from the germline V gene. The CDR3 DNA is TGTGCCAGCAGCGGAGACCTACTAGCGGGAACAGAGACCCAGTACTTC. It is translated as CASSGDLLAGTETQYF.

On this clonotype: The junction shows a germline mismatch at one end, possibly a read error. The chain couples TRBV25-1 to TRBJ1-2; 7 bases map to TRBD1. Germline V gene sequence: CDR1 MGHDK, CDR2 SYGVNS. The CDR3 extends over 13 amino acids. CDR3 amino acids: CASSKDRVYGHTF. The CDR3 bases are TGTGCCAGCAGCAAAGACAGGGTCTATGGCCACACCTTC.

This clonotype has just a few counts. This chain joins TRBV20-1 and TRBJ2-5; no definite D call. CDR3 length: 11 amino acids. The V gene's germline CDR1 is DFQATT and CDR2 SNEGSKA (reference sequence). Trimming removed 3 bases at V and 5 bases at J, with 7 bases between. This CDR3 is CSASPSETQYF. CDR3 bases: TGCAGTGCTAGTCCGTCGGAGACCCAGTACTTC.

This clonotype showed up just a few times. The CDR3 loop is CSVESGNTEAFF. The CDR3 DNA reads TGCAGCGTTGAATCAGGGAACACTGAAGCTTTCTTT. The genes are TRBV29-1 and TRBJ1-1; D not resolved. This CDR3 is built from 12 residues. Between the trimmed V and J ends, which lost 2 bases and 1 base, there was a span of 5 bases. Looked up from germline, CDR1 is SQVTM and CDR2 is ANQGSEA. Full variable domain (outside the CDR3, taken from reference TRBV29-1 and TRBJ1-1): SAVISQKPSRDICQRGTSLTIQCQVDSQVTMMFWYRQQPGQSLTLIATANQGSEATYESGFVIDKFPISRPNLTFSTLTVSNMSPEDSSIYLCSVESGNTEAFFGQGTRLTVV.

There are a few counts of this clonotype. The rearrangement joins TRBV3-1 to TRBJ2-4, with 10 nucleotides matching TRBD2. The CDR3 sequence is 18 residues long. V shed 2 bases, J shed 11 bases, and the junction held 18 bases outside the gene matches. Germline V gives CDR1 LGHDT, CDR2 YNNKEL (reference sequence). CDR3: CASSQRAGGSPTHFVQYF. CDR3 DNA sequence: TGTGCCAGCAGCCAAAGAGCGGGAGGGTCCCCAACCCACTTTGTTCAGTACTTC.

V and J are TRBV2 and TRBJ2-1; maybe TRBD1 (6 bases). The length of the CDR3 is 12 residues. V was cut by 7 bases and J by 6 bases, with 10 bases left in between. The germline V gene has CDR1 SNHLY and CDR2 FYNNEI. CDR3 protein: CASTETGNEQFF. CDR3 bases: TGTGCCAGCACCGAGACAGGCAATGAGCAGTTCTTC.

This chain uses TRBV7-2 with TRBJ1-3; the D is unclear. The V and J ends lost 2 bases and 0 bases respectively, with 8 bases between them. Germline CDR1 is SGHTA and CDR2 is FQGNSA. CDR3 length: 15 amino acids. The CDR3 is CASSLQADSGNTIYF. The CDR3 bases are TGTGCCAGCAGCTTACAGGCGGACTCTGGAAACACCATATATTTT.

This clonotype was seen ten or more times. The rearrangement uses TRBV5-5 and TRBJ1-2; possibly TRBD1 for D (5 bases). Germline V gene lookup returns CDR1 SGHKS and CDR2 YYEKEE (reference sequence). The length of the CDR3 is 14 residues. Trimming pared 4 bases from V and 1 base from J, leaving 11 bases between. CDR3 in amino acids: CASSPDSFNYGYTF. In DNA, the CDR3 is TGTGCCAGCAGCCCCGACAGCTTTAACTATGGCTACACCTTC.

The V and J genes are TRBV11-3 and TRBJ2-3; perhaps TRBD2 as D (6 bases). Germline loops: CDR1 SGHNT, CDR2 YENEEA. The CDR3 extends over 13 amino acids. V lost 1 base, J lost 6 bases, and 8 bases lay in between. DNA for the CDR3: TGTGCCAGCAGCTTAGGGGAGGACGATACGCAGTATTTT. It is translated as CASSLGEDDTQYF.

Here the CDR3 reads CASRVGASSYNEQFF. The CDR3 nucleotides read TGTGCCAGCAGGGTAGGGGCGAGCTCCTACAATGAGCAGTTCTTC. The rearrangement joins TRBV6-1 to TRBJ2-1; D might be TRBD1 (5 bases). Per germline, CDR1 MNHNS and CDR2 SASEGT. V gave up 6 bases and J gave up 0 bases, with 12 bases separating them. This CDR3 is built from 15 residues.

This sequence joins TRBV6-2 or TRBV6-3 and TRBJ2-5; no clear D. Germline V gene sequence: CDR1 MNHEY, CDR2 SVGEGT. The CDR3 runs to 12 residues. The germline V and J ends were trimmed by 4 bases and 11 bases, with 14 bases remaining between them. CDR3 nucleotide sequence: TGTGCCAGCAGTTCTCAAAGGGATCTACAGTACTTC. This translates into CASSSQRDLQYF.